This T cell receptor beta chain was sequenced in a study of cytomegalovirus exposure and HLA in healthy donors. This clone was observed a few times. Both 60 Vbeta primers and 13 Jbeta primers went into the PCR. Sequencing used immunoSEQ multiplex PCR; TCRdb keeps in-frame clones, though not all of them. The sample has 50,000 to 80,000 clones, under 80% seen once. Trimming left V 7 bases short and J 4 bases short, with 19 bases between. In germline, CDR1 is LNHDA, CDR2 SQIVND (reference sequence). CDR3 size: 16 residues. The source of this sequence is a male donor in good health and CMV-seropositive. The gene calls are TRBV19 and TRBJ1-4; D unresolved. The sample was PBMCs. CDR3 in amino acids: CASTHGPGFGNEKLFF. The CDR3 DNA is TGTGCCAGTACCCACGGCCCGGGTTTCGGTAATGAAAAACTGTTTTTT. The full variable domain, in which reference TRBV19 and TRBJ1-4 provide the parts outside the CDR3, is DGGITQSPKYLFRKEGQNVTLSCEQNLNHDAMYWYRQDPGQGLRLIYYSQIVNDFQKGDIAEGYSVSREKKESFPLTVTSAQKNPTAFYLCASTHGPGFGNEKLFFGSGTQLSVL.